A single sample gave rise to the 32 T cell receptor beta chains below, sequenced in a study of Graves' ophthalmopathy and Graves' hyperthyroidism. The authors amplified TCR beta CDR3 regions from RNA transcripts. After a first-round RT-PCR with HTBI primers, a second-round multiplex PCR was run. TCRdb re-called the multiplex PCR reads with MiXCR, one entry per CDR3 protein. The data show about 210,000 distinct CDR3 sequences, 25% to 30% seen once. Sequenced sample: peripheral blood. The receptors were sampled from a man aged 50-59 years with Graves' ophthalmopathy.

This clonotype was counted many times. The chain links TRBV6-2 or TRBV6-3 to TRBJ2-2; 7 bases line up with TRBD2. The CDR3 consists of 13 residues. Germline values: CDR1 MNHEY, CDR2 SVGEGT. The V and J ends lost 8 bases and 3 bases, in that order; junction bases with no gene match: 3. The DNA for the CDR3 is TGTGCCAGCCAGCGGGAATACACCGGGGAGCTGTTTTTT. Translated: CASQREYTGELFF.

This clonotype was picked up many times. This chain joins TRBV19 and TRBJ1-5; 9 bases line up with TRBD1. The junction had 8 bases not matched to a gene; V was cut back by 8 bases and J by 6 bases. This CDR3 has 14 residues. Germline V gene data show CDR1 as LNHDA and CDR2 as SQIVND (reference sequence). CDR3 DNA sequence: TGTGCCAGTTCGGGACAGGGATTTAGTCAGCCCCAGCATTTT. Protein sequence: CASSGQGFSQPQHF.

This clonotype was observed many times. CDR3 nucleotides: TGCAGCGTTGTAGGCGGGATTTCCTACGAGCAGTACTTC. Amino acid sequence: CSVVGGISYEQYF. The genes are TRBV29-1 and TRBJ2-7; D might be TRBD2 (6 bases). CDR1 and CDR2 from the germline V gene are SQVTM and ANQGSEA. Trimming took 4 bases from V and 1 from J, leaving 11 bases between them. There are 13 residues in the CDR3.

This clonotype has ten or more counts. The chain couples TRBV25-1 to TRBJ2-5; D tentatively reads TRBD1 or TRBD2 (6 bases each). Germline values: CDR1 MGHDK, CDR2 SYGVNS. The CDR3 extends over 15 amino acids. The V and J ends lost 5 bases and 2 bases respectively, with 15 bases between them. The CDR3 sequence is CASSLGGVIQETQYF. The CDR3 nucleotides are TGTGCCAGCAGTCTGGGGGGCGTAATTCAAGAGACCCAGTACTTC.

Ten or more counts support this clonotype. V gene TRBV13 combines with J gene TRBJ2-7, with 7 bases that match TRBD1. Germline CDR1 and CDR2: PRHDT and FYEKMQ (reference sequence). This CDR3 comprises 11 residues. The V segment lost 5 bases and the J segment 13 bases; nucleotides outside the gene matches: 8. The CDR3 region has the DNA TGTGCCAGCAGCGCCAGACAGGGTCTCTACTTC. Translation gives CASSARQGLYF.

This clonotype was counted many times. This sequence joins TRBV12-3 or TRBV12-4 and TRBJ1-1; D gene uncertain. This CDR3 is 13 amino acids long. V shed 6 bases and J shed 3 bases, with 11 bases lying between them. The DNA of the CDR3 is TGTGCCAGCAGCCGGTTGGTCTACACTGAAGCTTTCTTT. Its translation is CASSRLVYTEAFF.

This clonotype was recorded many times. This sequence joins TRBV6-2 or TRBV6-3 and TRBJ2-7; 13 bases are a match to TRBD2. Germline CDR1 and CDR2: MNHEY and SVGEGT. This CDR3 is 17 amino acids long. The V segment lost 6 bases and the J segment 4 bases; nucleotides outside the gene matches: 12. The CDR3 loop is CASSRRTSGSWFYEQYF. Written as DNA, the CDR3 is TGTGCCAGCAGCCGTCGGACTAGCGGGAGTTGGTTTTACGAGCAGTACTTC.

This clonotype was counted at least ten times. The chain joins TRBV28 to TRBJ2-7, with 8 bases identical to TRBD2. CDR3 length: 15 residues. Trimming took 4 bases from V and 3 from J; bases not matched to a gene: 8. CDR1 and CDR2 (germline): MDHEN, SYDVKM. The CDR3 is CASSSAGGGNYEQYF. The CDR3 DNA is TGTGCCAGCAGTTCTGCCGGGGGGGGAAACTACGAGCAGTACTTC.

The table lists this clonotype with many counts. The chain joins TRBV20-1 to TRBJ1-1; D gene unclear. CDR1 is DFQATT and CDR2 is SNEGSKA in the germline V gene (reference sequence). V lost 1 base and J 1 base, leaving 10 bases between the germline ends. CDR3 size: 14 residues. CDR3 region: CSARVGSPNTEAFF. The CDR3, as DNA: TGCAGTGCTAGAGTGGGTAGTCCGAACACTGAAGCTTTCTTT.

This clonotype was seen ten or more times. The gene calls are TRBV19 and TRBJ1-3; D possibly corresponds to TRBD1 (6 bases). The CDR3 length is 15 residues. Germline lookup yields CDR1 LNHDA and CDR2 SQIVND (reference sequence). Trimming left V 6 bases short and J 0 bases short, with 12 bases between. CDR3 loop: CASRQGTSSGNTIYF. For the CDR3, the DNA is TGTGCCAGTAGACAGGGTACGAGCTCTGGAAACACCATATATTTT.

This clonotype was seen once. J is TRBJ1-1 and V is TRBV12-3 or TRBV12-4; D is undetermined. CDR3 length: 12 residues. Trimming pared 2 bases from V and 7 bases from J, leaving 8 bases between. CDR3 residues: CASSLLRFEAFF. The CDR3 nucleotides read TGTGCCAGCAGTTTACTCCGATTTGAAGCTTTCTTT.

The V gene is TRBV12-3 or TRBV12-4, the J gene TRBJ1-1; D not certain. This CDR3 is built from 13 residues. Trimming removed 0 bases from V and 5 bases from J, with 7 bases in between. CDR3 region: CASSLAINTEAFF. The DNA of the CDR3 is TGTGCCAGCAGTTTAGCTATAAATACTGAAGCTTTCTTT.

This clonotype was recorded at least ten times. The chain employs TRBV6-1 and TRBJ2-7, with D hard to call. CDR1 and CDR2 from the germline V gene are MNHNS and SASEGT. This CDR3 is 16 amino acids long. V lost 6 bases and J 1 base, leaving 19 bases between the germline ends. The CDR3 sequence is CASRQVPGPSSYEQYF. The CDR3 region has the DNA TGTGCCAGCAGACAAGTACCAGGACCTTCTTCCTACGAGCAGTACTTC.

In this sample, this clonotype turned up many times. The V gene is TRBV5-1, the J gene TRBJ2-7; either TRBD1 or TRBD2 may fit D (6 bases each). Trimming removed 4 bases from V and 5 bases from J, with 16 bases in between. Germline V gene sequence: CDR1 SGHRS, CDR2 YFSETQ. CDR3 length: 14 residues. CDR3 sequence (DNA): TGCGCCAGCAGCCGGGGGCTAGCACAGGACGAGCAGTACTTC. Residues: CASSRGLAQDEQYF.

In this sample, this clonotype turned up many times. The chain joins TRBV4-1 to TRBJ1-1; D uncertain. The CDR3 loop spans 15 amino acids. CDR1 is MGHRA, CDR2 YSYEKL, per germline. V shed 1 base and J shed 0 bases, with 9 bases lying between them. CDR3 protein: CASSQGASLNTEAFF. CDR3 sequence (DNA): TGCGCCAGCAGCCAAGGGGCCAGCTTGAACACTGAAGCTTTCTTT.

This clonotype was seen at least ten times. The chain is built from TRBV7-9 and TRBJ1-1; 8 nucleotides match TRBD1. This CDR3 has 14 residues. The junction had 8 bases not matched to a gene; V was cut back by 11 bases and J by 0 bases. Germline CDR1 reads SEHNR; CDR2 reads FQNEAQ (reference sequence). The chain's CDR3 is CAGTRQGMNTEAFF. CDR3 bases: TGTGCCGGCACCCGACAGGGGATGAACACTGAAGCTTTCTTT.

This clonotype was found many times. Being one base from a much bigger clone, this may be a read error. V is TRBV6-6 and J is TRBJ1-6; D is unresolved. Germline-derived CDR1 and CDR2 are MNHNY and SVGAGI (reference sequence). The V gene lost 3 bases and the J gene lost 7 bases, with 13 bases spanning the gap. The length of the CDR3 is 15 residues. CDR3 sequence: CASSYSGVINSPLHF. In nucleotides, the CDR3 is TGTGCCAGCAGTTATTCGGGAGTGATCAATTCACCCCTCCACTTT.

This clonotype was counted a single time. The chain recombines TRBV7-4 with TRBJ2-2; D is ambiguous. Germline values: CDR1 SGHVT, CDR2 SQSDAQ. Trimming pared 5 bases from V and 2 bases from J, leaving 9 bases between. This CDR3 has 14 residues. The CDR3 coding sequence is TGTGCCAGCAGCCTATATGTTAACACCGGGGAGCTGTTTTTT. Residues: CASSLYVNTGELFF.

This chain connects TRBV29-1 to TRBJ1-2; D not resolved. V lost 6 bases, J lost 4 bases, and 15 bases lay in between. CDR3 length: 13 amino acids. The V gene's germline CDR1 is SQVTM and CDR2 ANQGSEA. CDR3 sequence (DNA): TGCAGCGTAGAGGAGTACTCCTCCTATGGCTACACCTTC. Its protein is CSVEEYSSYGYTF.

This clonotype was observed at least ten times. J is TRBJ1-2 and V is TRBV7-2, with 8 bases lining up with TRBD1. This CDR3 spans 18 amino acids. Germline CDR1 is SGHTA and CDR2 is FQGNSA. J lost 4 bases, V lost 5 bases, and 18 bases had no gene match. The CDR3 region has the DNA TGTGCCAGCAGCCCTACTCGGGGGGCCTGGACAGGGATCTATGGCTACACCTTC. It translates to CASSPTRGAWTGIYGYTF.

The chain has TRBV6-1 and TRBJ2-4; D perhaps matches TRBD1 (5 bases). The germline CDR1 and CDR2 sequences are MNHNS and SASEGT. The V and J ends lost 3 bases and 7 bases respectively, with 13 bases between them. This CDR3 contains 14 residues. CDR3: CASSDGRVWNIQYF. CDR3 coding DNA: TGTGCCAGCAGTGATGGCAGGGTCTGGAACATTCAGTACTTC.

This clonotype was seen only a few times. The chain recombines TRBV6-1 with TRBJ2-5, with D perhaps TRBD1 (6 bases). The CDR3 is 16 amino acids. Deletions cut 5 bases from V and 3 bases from J, with 19 bases between. CDR1 and CDR2 from the germline V gene are MNHNS and SASEGT. This CDR3 is CASSTFIAGVKETQYF. In DNA form, the CDR3 reads TGTGCCAGCAGTACCTTCATTGCAGGGGTGAAAGAGACCCAGTACTTC.

V gene TRBV10-2 combines with J gene TRBJ1-1; 8 positions match TRBD1. With V trimmed by 0 bases and J by 3 bases, 6 bases remained unmatched. The CDR3 is made up of 16 amino acids. Germline V gene data show CDR1 as WSHSY and CDR2 as SAAADI. CDR3 in amino acids: CASSESGTGRDTEAFF. The CDR3, as DNA: TGCGCCAGCAGTGAGTCCGGGACAGGCCGGGACACTGAAGCTTTCTTT.

Many counts were recorded for this clonotype. V gene TRBV13 combines with J gene TRBJ2-7; 14 bases fit TRBD2. Germline loops: CDR1 PRHDT, CDR2 FYEKMQ (reference sequence). The CDR3 runs 20 residues. J lost 3 bases, V lost 7 bases, and 20 bases had no gene match. DNA for the CDR3: TGTGCCAGCACCTCCCCCTCGCCCGGGACTAGCGGGAGATCACGCTACGAGCAGTACTTC. It specifies CASTSPSPGTSGRSRYEQYF.

At least ten counts were recorded for this clonotype. The gene calls are TRBV10-3 and TRBJ1-1; 8 bases are shared with TRBD1. The CDR3 runs 13 residues. Germline assignment: CDR1 ENHRY and CDR2 SYGVKD. V was clipped by 9 bases and J by 4 bases; unmatched bases: 7. The CDR3 region is CAIDRGKSTEAFF. For the CDR3, the DNA is TGTGCCATAGACAGGGGCAAGAGCACTGAAGCTTTCTTT.

The chain uses TRBV10-3 and TRBJ2-7, with a weak D call TRBD1 (6 bases). V gave up 1 base and J gave up 4 bases, with 17 bases separating them. This CDR3 spans 16 amino acids. Per the germline V gene, CDR1 is ENHRY and CDR2 is SYGVKD. CDR3 sequence reads: CAISELGSGTPYEQYF. The CDR3 DNA reads as TGTGCCATCAGTGAGTTAGGATCCGGGACACCTTACGAGCAGTACTTC.

This clonotype was observed at least ten times. V usage is TRBV7-8 and J usage is TRBJ2-2; TRBD1 matches 7 bases. Germline values: CDR1 SGHVS, CDR2 FQNEAQ. V shed 2 bases and J 9 bases; nucleotides not matched to a gene: 12. The CDR3 has 16 amino acids. DNA for the CDR3: TGTGCCAGCAGCTTATCCCGACAGGGTGGGGGCCGGGAGCTGTTTTTT. It translates to CASSLSRQGGGRELFF.

This clonotype has at least ten counts. The chain recombines TRBV28 with TRBJ2-5; 10 bases fit TRBD2. The CDR3 has 16 amino acids. From germline, CDR1 is MDHEN and CDR2 SYDVKM. With 0 bases clipped from V and 5 bases from J, the junction kept 6 bases outside the gene matches. CDR3 nucleotides: TGTGCCAGCAGTTTATGGGCTAGCGGGAGCCGGGAGACCCAGTACTTC. Translation gives CASSLWASGSRETQYF.

This chain's CDR3 is CASSLPTDRFSNTGELFF. CDR3 bases: TGTGCCAGCAGCCTACCGACGGACAGGTTTTCGAACACCGGGGAGCTGTTTTTT. The chain couples TRBV6-2 or TRBV6-3 to TRBJ2-2, with 7 bases aligning to TRBD1. CDR3 length equals 18 residues. V shed 6 bases, J shed 0 bases, and the junction held 13 bases outside the gene matches. Per germline, CDR1 MNHEY and CDR2 SVGEGT.

This clonotype was seen repeatedly, ten times or more. This chain joins TRBV19 and TRBJ2-2; TRBD1 is a possible D gene (6 bases). Trimming cost V 6 bases and J 2 bases, with 13 bases left between them. This CDR3 is built from 15 residues. Germline CDR1 reads LNHDA; CDR2 reads SQIVND (reference sequence). Here the CDR3 reads CASREPGHNTGELFF. CDR3 DNA: TGTGCCAGTAGGGAACCGGGACACAACACCGGGGAGCTGTTTTTT.

This clonotype was counted ten times or more. At one end, the junction sequence differs from germline, possibly due to a read error. The chain recombines TRBV27 with TRBJ1-1, with 7 bases lining up with TRBD1. This CDR3 spans 15 amino acids. Germline CDR1 MNHEY, CDR2 SMNVEV (reference sequence). CDR3 in DNA: TGTGCCAGCAGGGCCAAGACAGGGTCCAACACTGAGGCTTTCTTT. Residues: CASRAKTGSNTEAFF.

This clonotype was observed at least ten times. The rearrangement joins TRBV12-5 to TRBJ1-1; 8 positions match TRBD1. CDR3 length: 14 residues. CDR1 and CDR2 from the germline V gene are LGHNT and FRNRAP. Trimming took 1 base from V and 3 from J; bases not matched to a gene: 1. The CDR3 here is CASGLGGQDTEAFF. CDR3 nucleotides: TGTGCTAGTGGTTTGGGGGGACAGGACACTGAAGCTTTCTTT.